Shown below are 10 T cell receptor beta chains from a single sample sequenced in a study of T cells in Graves' hyperthyroidism and ophthalmopathy. Authors of the study amplified TCR beta CDR3 regions from RNA transcripts. HTBI primers were the set used in a first-round RT-PCR of the TCR CDR3. TCRdb re-called the multiplex PCR reads with MiXCR, one entry per CDR3 protein. This table has more than 300,000 distinct CDR3 sequences, about 18% appearing once. What was sequenced was blood. The source is a woman aged 30 to 39 with Graves' hyperthyroidism that later progressed to Graves' ophthalmopathy.

This clonotype has a count of ten or more. The V gene is TRBV7-9, the J gene TRBJ1-3, with unresolved D. The V end was cut by 4 bases, the J end by 4 bases, with 8 bases between. The CDR3 is 13 residues long. CDR1 is SEHNR, CDR2 FQNEAQ, per germline (reference sequence). This CDR3 reads CASSSGIGNTIYF. The CDR3 DNA follows: TGTGCCAGCAGCTCTGGTATCGGAAACACCATATATTTT.

On this clonotype: This may arise from a read error, as a much more abundant clone is one base away. J is TRBJ2-5 and V is TRBV13; D remains unclear. The germline V gene has CDR1 PRHDT and CDR2 FYEKMQ (reference sequence). The CDR3 runs to 15 residues. As DNA, the CDR3 is TGTGCCAGCAGCTACCCCCTAATTGGAGAAGAGACCCTGTACTTC. This gives the protein CASSYPLIGEETLYF.

This clonotype was found many times. The rearrangement uses TRBV28 and TRBJ1-1, with D maybe TRBD1 (5 bases). The germline gives CDR1 MDHEN, CDR2 SYDVKM. V lost 6 bases to trimming and J lost 3 bases, with 14 bases between them. This CDR3 has 14 amino acids. For the CDR3, the DNA is TGTGCCAGCAGGGACTTTGTGGGGGACACTGAAGCTTTCTTT. Amino acids: CASRDFVGDTEAFF.

The gene calls are TRBV27 and TRBJ1-6; D unclear. The CDR3 loop spans 13 amino acids. Trimming cost V 2 bases and J 8 bases, with 7 bases left between them. From germline, CDR1 is MNHEY and CDR2 SMNVEV (reference sequence). The CDR3 is CASSLVPDSPLHF. In nucleotides, the CDR3 is TGTGCCAGCAGTTTAGTTCCCGATTCACCCCTCCACTTT.

This clonotype was recorded at least ten times. The chain employs TRBV11-2 and TRBJ2-1, with TRBD1 identical over 8 bases. This CDR3 is built from 19 residues. Germline trimming cut 2 bases from V and 3 bases from J; bases unmatched to any gene: 15. The V gene's germline CDR1 is SGHAT and CDR2 FQNNGV. CDR3 DNA sequence: TGTGCCAGCAGCTTAACTTATCCCGGGACAGGATTACTCTACAATGAGCAGTTCTTC. Amino acid sequence: CASSLTYPGTGLLYNEQFF.

This clonotype has at least ten counts. V usage is TRBV28 and J usage is TRBJ2-7, with 12 nucleotides matching TRBD2. CDR1 and CDR2 from the germline V gene are MDHEN and SYDVKM. The CDR3 covers 17 residues. With 6 bases clipped from V and 0 bases from J, the junction kept 9 bases outside the gene matches. The CDR3 reads CASSLAGGLVSSYEQYF. The CDR3 nucleotides are TGTGCCAGCAGCCTAGCGGGGGGGCTAGTAAGCTCCTACGAGCAGTACTTC.

In the case of this clonotype: The junction departs from the called germline gene at one end, perhaps through a read error. The chain uses TRBV20-1 and TRBJ2-7; 8 bases line up with TRBD2. CDR1 is DFQATT and CDR2 is SNEGSKA in the germline V gene (reference sequence). This CDR3 spans 13 amino acids. CDR3 sequence reads: CSTSRGTSYEQYF. CDR3 in DNA: TGCAGTACTAGTAGGGGGACTAGTTACGAGCAGTACTTC.

The table lists this clonotype with many counts. The chain links TRBV5-6 to TRBJ1-2, with 7 bases matching TRBD1. The CDR3 covers 15 residues. J gave up 4 bases and V 1 base, and 7 bases lay outside the gene matches. Per the germline V gene, CDR1 is SGHDT and CDR2 is YYEEEE. CDR3 sequence: CASSLFDRATYGYTF. The DNA for the CDR3 is TGTGCCAGCAGCTTGTTTGACAGGGCAACCTATGGCTACACCTTC. Supplemented by reference TRBV5-6 and TRBJ1-2, the full variable domain reads DAGVTQSPTHLIKTRGQQVTLRCSPKSGHDTVSWYQQALGQGPQFIFQYYEEEERQRGNFPDRFSGHQFPNYSSELNVNALLLGDSALYLCASSLFDRATYGYTFGSGTRLTVV.

The table lists this clonotype with many counts. The CDR3 bases are TGCAGTGCTAGAGGAGCACTAACTAAGGAAGGGTTCTCCTACGAGCAGTACTTC. The encoded protein is CSARGALTKEGFSYEQYF. The rearrangement uses TRBV20-1 and TRBJ2-7; D is unresolved. V lost 1 base and J 0 bases, leaving 22 bases between the germline ends. The germline CDR1 and CDR2 sequences are DFQATT and SNEGSKA (reference sequence). The CDR3 consists of 18 residues.

In this sample, this clonotype turned up many times. The J gene is TRBJ1-1, the V gene TRBV19; D is possibly TRBD1 (5 bases). Deletions cut 10 bases from V and 12 bases from J, with 24 bases between. Germline CDR1 and CDR2: LNHDA and SQIVND (reference sequence). The CDR3 consists of 13 residues. CDR3 sequence reads: CATSKTEIRDTFF. Written as DNA, the CDR3 is TGTGCCACCAGTAAGACAGAAATAAGAGACACTTTCTTT.